One T cell receptor (beta chain) is described in this entry. This clonotype appeared many times. What this receptor recognizes is not known. No much larger clone is present one base from it, and per-base qualities are unavailable. CDR1 and CDR2, looked up from the germline V gene, are MDHEN and SYDVKM. The CDR3 has 16 amino acids, counting the end cysteine and phenylalanine. Only the CDR3 DNA is retained, 48 bases long and in frame from the first base. The junction shows trimming of 2 bases on V and 2 bases on J, plus 13 bases between the germline ends. This entry comes from a study of T cells in Graves' hyperthyroidism and ophthalmopathy (dated by TCRdb to about 2019). About the study as a whole: Peripheral blood was sampled at the time of initial diagnosis, prior to any treatment. The approximately 90 discovery patients were randomly split 7:3 into training and test sets. Thyroid tissue and blood T-cell repertoires from six Graves' hyperthyroidism patients were also compared in the study. TCR V-J signatures able to tell the groups apart were searched for in a discovery cohort of some 97 patients, of whom under 45 had Graves' ophthalmopathy and around 58 had stable Graves' hyperthyroidism. According to the paper, TCR Vbeta CDR3 sequencing was carried out on over 130 peripheral blood samples, which came from 40 to 45 ophthalmopathy, under 80 hyperthyroidism and about 17 progressor patients. After blood sampling, hyperthyroidism patients were treated with methimazole at a starting dose of 30 mg daily, and ophthalmopathy patients were treated with high-dose intravenous methylprednisolone. An independent validation cohort of some 18 hyperthyroidism patients and more than 15 patients who later progressed to ophthalmopathy tested prospective prediction of ophthalmopathy. Summary of the overall study and its limitations: Sample size was not statistically predetermined, and blinding of investigators to group allocation was not performed. A 13 V-J signature model separated ophthalmopathy from stable hyperthyroidism, with approximately 86% sensitivity and roughly 81% specificity in cross-validation and 80%/75% in testing. During validation, the model predicted progression to ophthalmopathy a median of roughly 7.1 months ahead of onset, with around 70% sensitivity and more than 72% specificity. Most expanded thyroid clonotypes (frequency above 0.001) were also detected in blood, suggesting blood repertoires may reflect thyroid immune responses.

TCR beta CDR3 regions were amplified from RNA transcripts. For the first round of RT-PCR on the TCR CDR3, the HTBI primer set was used together with the Qiagen OneStep RT-PCR kit. A second multiplex PCR round built the libraries, followed by size selection and purification. Paired-end sequencing of the libraries was performed with 100 bp reads on an Illumina HiSeq2000. From the authors' description of their analysis: SOAPnuke was used to process the raw data, throwing out any read that contained adapters or uncalled bases, had a mean Phred below 15, or lacked an exact constant-primer or identifier match. COPE v1.2.5 was used to merge the high-quality paired reads, and each unique nucleotide sequence was defined as a clonotype. MiTCR v1.1 was used to align clonotypes to the IMGT TRBV, TRBD and TRBJ reference segments. Analysis was restricted to V-J combinations with a frequency above 0.0001, which covered about 99% of repertoires. The TCS score was defined as the ratio of F50 (clonal expansion) to E x V (chaos), calculated using BLOSUM62-based TCRdist between CDR3 peptides within each V-J. Welch's t-statistics and random forest reduced around 520 V-J features to 10 to 15, which were used in a naive Bayes classifier (R e1071). Clones were called with MiXCR by TCRdb after fastp trimmed the public reads at Q25, and only in-frame beta chains were retained. Each record represents a unique CDR3 protein, reported with the most common genes and DNA among its rows. It is TCRdb's table, rather than the study itself, that gives the V and J calls and clone size. The sample records 700,000 or so distinct CDR3 sequences, roughly 15% of which are singletons. Together, the top ten hold around 8.1% of the sample.

Graves' hyperthyroidism was defined as stable when no progression to ophthalmopathy occurred over 18 months of follow-up. Hyperthyroidism patients were newly diagnosed, with disease duration under 2 months, and aged 18 to 65 years. Exclusion was applied to patients with uncontrolled infections, other autoimmune diseases, pregnancy or lactation. Diagnoses were based on clinical symptoms, serum thyroxine and TRAb, thyroid ultrasound and orbital computed tomography. Ficoll-Paque density gradient centrifugation was used to isolate PBMCs from about 10 ml of fresh peripheral blood. Total RNA was extracted with Trizol reagent, and quality was checked on an Agilent 2100 Bioanalyzer.

This clonotype was obtained from a man between 18 and 29 years old with Graves' hyperthyroidism. Material for sequencing was blood. The sequence links TRBV28 to TRBJ1-3; no D gene can be assigned with confidence. The CDR3: CASSLVSRLTGNTIYF. The DNA reads as follows: TGTGCCAGCAGTTTAGTTAGCAGGCTGACTGGAAACACCATATATTTT.